Below are 3 T cell receptor beta chains sequenced from a single sample in a study of molecular identifiers for immune sequencing clone quantification. TCRdb used MiXCR to reprocess the PCR reads, holding one entry per CDR3 protein. The repertoire holds fewer than 9,000 distinct CDR3 sequences, with roughly 33% as singletons. Sequenced material: naive CD8+ T cells from blood, with Jurkat cell RNA spiked in. Sample subset: FACS-sorted CD8+CD4-CCR7+CD45RA+ naive T cells. The source is a human donor in good health. Some libraries in this study had Jurkat cell RNA spiked in.

This sequence joins TRBV19 and TRBJ2-1, with 7 bases matching TRBD2. This CDR3 has 13 amino acids. V lost 10 bases, J lost 9 bases, and 12 bases stayed unmatched. Per the germline V gene, CDR1 is LNHDA and CDR2 is SQIVND (reference sequence). The CDR3 sequence: CATSLGAGTEQFF. The CDR3 DNA reads TGTGCCACATCTCTGGGAGCGGGGACTGAGCAGTTCTTC.

This chain connects TRBV19 to TRBJ2-1; 7 bases are shared with TRBD2. Germline V gene data show CDR1 as LNHDA and CDR2 as SQIVND (reference sequence). With V trimmed by 4 bases and J by 8 bases, 11 bases remained unmatched. The CDR3 covers 15 residues. The CDR3 nucleotides are TGTGCCAGTAGTAATGCGGGAGAGTTGAGGGATGAGCAGTTCTTC. This sequence encodes CASSNAGELRDEQFF.

This clonotype occurred a few times. The CDR3 DNA is TGTGCCAGCAGCTACGGTAGCTCCTACGAGCAGTACTTC. This translates into CASSYGSSYEQYF. The chain combines TRBV7-2 with TRBJ2-7; D uncertain. V lost 4 bases and J lost 0, with 7 bases in between. Germline V gene lookup returns CDR1 SGHTA and CDR2 FQGNSA. The CDR3 is 13 residues long.